This T cell receptor beta chain was sequenced during a study of T cell responses to AZD1222 COVID-19 vaccine. In germline, CDR1 is SGHNT, CDR2 YYREEE (reference sequence). The CDR3 is 15 residues long. J lost 7 bases, V lost 4 bases, and 8 bases had no gene match. Clones were sequenced by immunoSEQ multiplex PCR, and TCRdb holds only the in-frame ones, with some missing. Here the sample spans 150,000 to 200,000 clones, around 89% being singletons. On this clone: Its matching antigen is unknown.

The study, taken as a whole, reports: Sampled repertoires all dated from after the peak T cell response.

The sample here was peripheral blood, taken 28 days after the second dose of the MenACWY control vaccine. This receptor was obtained from an adult who received the MenACWY meningococcal vaccine as a control. The chain has TRBV5-4 and TRBJ2-1; 10 nucleotides match TRBD2. The CDR3 loop is CASSPPGLARNEQFF. Written as DNA, the CDR3 is TGTGCCAGCAGCCCGCCGGGACTAGCGAGGAATGAGCAGTTCTTC.